The 20 T cell receptor beta chains in this list originate from one sample, sequenced in a study of Tregs in tolerant kidney transplant recipients. Antigens for these TCRs are unknown. Sequencing was performed with immunoSEQ multiplex PCR; in TCRdb, only in-frame clones are kept and a portion is missing. This table holds approximately 11,000 clones, approximately 89% found once. The specimen was Tregs from blood cultured with allogeneic cells, collected before the transplant. Source of these receptors: a human patient who received a combined kidney and bone marrow transplant.

The chain carries TRBV5-1 and TRBJ2-5; 11 nucleotides line up with TRBD2. The junction had 2 bases not matched to a gene; V was cut back by 4 bases and J by 0 bases. Germline CDR1 is SGHRS and CDR2 is YFSETQ. This CDR3 contains 15 residues. The chain's CDR3 is CASSLTSGNQETQYF. DNA of the CDR3: TGCGCCAGCAGCCTGACTAGCGGGAACCAAGAGACCCAGTACTTC.

V gene TRBV30 combines with J gene TRBJ2-3; D is possibly TRBD2 (5 bases). Trimming took 4 bases from V and 6 from J, leaving 14 bases between them. Per germline, CDR1 GTSNPN and CDR2 SVGIG (reference sequence). The CDR3 has 13 amino acids. In DNA form, the CDR3 reads TGTGCCTGGACTCGCGGGCCGCCGGATACGCAGTATTTT. It is translated as CAWTRGPPDTQYF.

The chain carries TRBV23-1 and TRBJ2-7, with 14 bases matching TRBD2. TRBV23-1 is recorded as an ORF, its role being uncertain. The CDR3 contains 17 residues. Trimming at V came to 6 bases and at J to 3 bases, leaving 10 bases not matched to a gene. The CDR3 spells CASRPPRGLAGDYEQYF. DNA for the CDR3: TGCGCCAGCAGGCCCCCACGGGGACTAGCGGGGGACTACGAGCAGTACTTC.

In nucleotides, the CDR3 is TGTGCCAGCAGCCCTCGCACTATTTTTACCGGGGAGCTGTTTTTT. Encoded protein: CASSPRTIFTGELFF. The chain is built from TRBV7-2 and TRBJ2-2; no clear D gene. The CDR3 covers 15 residues. Trimming took off 5 bases at V and 5 bases at J, with 15 bases between the two ends. Germline CDR1 and CDR2: SGHTA and FQGNSA.

Points on this clone: The conserved final phenylalanine or tryptophan is absent from the CDR3, which likely points to a read error. The V and J genes are TRBV5-1 and TRBJ2-7; 10 bases are shared with TRBD2. The CDR3 contains 18 residues. Looked up from germline, CDR1 is SGHRS and CDR2 is YFSETQ. The trim removed 2 bases at V and 2 bases at J, leaving 13 bases unmatched. The CDR3 region has the DNA TGCGCCAGCAGCTTTTGGGCTAGCGGGAGAGGGGGCGCCTACGAGCAGTACTGC. It codes for CASSFWASGRGGAYEQYC.

The V call is TRBV7-9, the J call TRBJ2-3; possibly TRBD2 for D (5 bases). Germline values: CDR1 SEHNR, CDR2 FQNEAQ (reference sequence). This CDR3 has 15 amino acids. Trimming took off 2 bases at V and 6 bases at J, with 15 bases between the two ends. In DNA form, the CDR3 reads TGTGCCAGCAGCTTAATGGGAGAGCTTGGTGATACGCAGTATTTT. Translated: CASSLMGELGDTQYF.

This chain connects TRBV4-1 to TRBJ1-4; D may be TRBD1 (5 bases). This CDR3 has 16 residues. The V gene's germline CDR1 is MGHRA and CDR2 YSYEKL. V was clipped by 4 bases and J by 6 bases, with 18 bases between them. CDR3 loop: CASSRSLGTGDEKLFF. CDR3 sequence (DNA): TGCGCCAGCAGCCGGAGCTTAGGGACGGGGGATGAAAAACTGTTTTTT.

This rearrangement joins TRBV28 to TRBJ1-5; D gene uncertain. V was cut by 3 bases and J by 6 bases, with 9 bases left in between. This CDR3 has 13 residues. Germline values: CDR1 MDHEN, CDR2 SYDVKM. CDR3 in DNA: TGTGCCAGCAGTTTCGATAGGACTCAGCCCCAGCATTTT. Its protein is CASSFDRTQPQHF.

V gene TRBV19 combines with J gene TRBJ2-3; D not certain. Trimming took off 3 bases at V and 5 bases at J, with 12 bases between the two ends. The CDR3 consists of 14 residues. In germline, CDR1 is LNHDA, CDR2 SQIVND (reference sequence). CDR3: CASSIAQAGDTQYF. CDR3 in DNA: TGTGCCAGTAGTATCGCCCAGGCAGGAGATACGCAGTATTTT.

The gene calls are TRBV19 and TRBJ1-5, with TRBD1 matching 9 bases. Losses at the gene ends were 5 bases for V and 1 base for J; bases not matched to a gene: 18. This CDR3 region has 20 residues. Germline CDR1 and CDR2: LNHDA and SQIVND (reference sequence). The CDR3 DNA follows: TGTGCCAGTAGTGGGACAGGGATATTTATCCCTTCCGAGAGCAATCAGCCCCAGCATTTT. Translated, it gives CASSGTGIFIPSESNQPQHF. The full variable domain, its missing parts supplied by reference TRBV19 and TRBJ1-5, is DGGITQSPKYLFRKEGQNVTLSCEQNLNHDAMYWYRQDPGQGLRLIYYSQIVNDFQKGDIAEGYSVSREKKESFPLTVTSAQKNPTAFYLCASSGTGIFIPSESNQPQHFGDGTRLSIL.

The rearrangement joins TRBV11-2 to TRBJ2-7; TRBD2 might be the D (6 bases). Trimming stripped 4 bases from V and 3 bases from J, with 13 bases between. The CDR3 has 14 amino acids. CDR1 and CDR2 (germline): SGHAT, FQNNGV. CDR3 amino acids: CASSYGTPSYEQYF. The CDR3 region has the DNA TGTGCCAGCAGCTACGGGACTCCAAGCTACGAGCAGTACTTC.

This chain uses TRBV7-9 with TRBJ2-7; D is unclear. With 2 bases removed from V and 3 bases from J, the gap between germline ends came to 17 bases. The CDR3 totals 16 residues. CDR1 and CDR2 from the germline V gene are SEHNR and FQNEAQ (reference sequence). The CDR3 region has the DNA TGTGCCAGCAGCTTATCGGGCGGTACGGGTGTCTACGAGCAGTACTTC. Translating gives CASSLSGGTGVYEQYF.

In DNA form, the CDR3 reads TGTGCCAGCAGATACGGGGGGGCCGGTGAGCAGTTCTTC. Residues: CASRYGGAGEQFF. This chain connects TRBV28 to TRBJ2-1; TRBD2 aligns across 8 bases. The CDR3 extends over 13 amino acids. Germline lookup yields CDR1 MDHEN and CDR2 SYDVKM. V shed 6 bases, J shed 9 bases, and the junction held 7 bases outside the gene matches.

V gene TRBV4-1 combines with J gene TRBJ2-1; 9 bases align to TRBD2. The CDR3 length is 16 residues. V was clipped by 3 bases and J by 4 bases; unmatched bases: 7. Germline assignment: CDR1 MGHRA and CDR2 YSYEKL. This CDR3 is CASSHNSGGPYNEQFF. CDR3 nucleotide sequence: TGCGCCAGCAGCCACAATAGCGGGGGACCTTACAATGAGCAGTTCTTC.

This chain links TRBV5-5 with TRBJ1-1; D ambiguous. Germline lookup yields CDR1 SGHKS and CDR2 YYEKEE (reference sequence). The CDR3 is 14 amino acids. V lost 4 bases and J lost 0, with 10 bases in between. CDR3 coding DNA: TGTGCCAGCAGCCCCGCCCACTTGAACACTGAAGCTTTCTTT. Protein: CASSPAHLNTEAFF.

The CDR3 nucleotides read TGTGCCAGCCGCTACAGGGGCGAGCAGTACTTC. Amino acid sequence: CASRYRGEQYF. The V call is TRBV2, the J call TRBJ2-7; TRBD1 matches at 7 bases. The trim removed 8 bases at V and 6 bases at J, leaving 4 bases unmatched. The CDR3 runs to 11 residues. Per germline, CDR1 SNHLY and CDR2 FYNNEI.

This chain joins TRBV28 and TRBJ2-1, with D maybe TRBD1 (5 bases). The CDR3 totals 14 residues. V was shortened by 6 bases and J by 1 base, with 10 bases between the two germline ends. In germline, CDR1 is MDHEN, CDR2 SYDVKM. The DNA of the CDR3 is TGTGCCAGCAGCCCCCAGGGATCCTACAATGAGCAGTTCTTC. Translated: CASSPQGSYNEQFF.

This clone was counted between two and nine times. V gene TRBV29-1 combines with J gene TRBJ2-7, with no clear D. V was trimmed by 8 bases and J by 7 bases, leaving 9 bases between them. Germline lookup yields CDR1 SQVTM and CDR2 ANQGSEA. The CDR3 loop spans 9 amino acids. CDR3 sequence reads: CSFKREQYF. As DNA, the CDR3 is TGCAGCTTCAAAAGAGAGCAGTACTTC.

The chain has TRBV30 and TRBJ2-1; 9 bases align to TRBD2. In germline, CDR1 is GTSNPN, CDR2 SVGIG (reference sequence). The CDR3 spans 15 residues. Germline trimming cut 0 bases from V and 7 bases from J; bases unmatched to any gene: 7. The CDR3 reads CAWSVLAGEINEQFF. The CDR3 coding sequence is TGTGCCTGGAGTGTACTAGCGGGTGAAATAAATGAGCAGTTCTTC.

V and J are TRBV4-1 and TRBJ2-2, with TRBD2 as a possible D gene (6 bases). Trimming pared 3 bases from V and 6 bases from J, leaving 8 bases between. The germline gives CDR1 MGHRA, CDR2 YSYEKL. The CDR3 is 13 amino acids. CDR3 nucleotides: TGCGCCAGCAGCCAGACTAGTGCCGGGGAGCTGTTTTTT. It is translated as CASSQTSAGELFF.